This entry concerns a single T cell receptor (beta chain). What it recognizes is unknown. The primer mix had 60 Vbeta and 13 Jbeta primers. TCRdb keeps only in-frame clones here, not all; method: immunoSEQ multiplex PCR. Counted here are 100,000 to 150,000 clones, 75% occurring once; the ten biggest clones make up just under 3%. These data belong to a study of cytomegalovirus exposure and HLA in healthy donors. Findings and limits, study-wide: Researchers reported from a later analysis that most CMV-associated TCR beta chains appeared HLA-restricted. Later on, an analysis tied 15,000 to 20,000 TCR beta sequences to HLA alleles at 0.05 false discovery rate.

V lost 5 bases and J lost 9; bases outside the gene matches: 11. The germline gives CDR1 LNHDA, CDR2 SQIVND (reference sequence). The CDR3 sequence is 15 residues long. This receptor was obtained from a woman in her thirties or forties in good health and CMV-seropositive. The chain uses TRBV19 and TRBJ2-1; TRBD1 matches 9 bases. The sample comprised PBMCs. CDR3 bases: TGTGCCAGTAGTCCATCAACAGGGGGCGGCGGTGAGCAGTTCTTC. This sequence encodes CASSPSTGGGGEQFF.